A single sample is the source of the 10 T cell receptor beta chains below, sequenced in a study of blood T cell repertoires in COVID-19. The method was immunoSEQ multiplex PCR; TCRdb's version includes in-frame clones alone and lacks a portion of them. The profile covers 250,000 to 300,000 clones, with approximately 89% appearing a single time and about 10% taken by the ten largest. Material: peripheral blood. The receptors were gathered from a woman aged 65 to 85 with COVID-19, enrolled during active disease.

This rearrangement joins TRBV24-1 to TRBJ2-3; 12 bases are a match to TRBD2. Germline CDR1 reads KGHDR; CDR2 reads SFDVKD. The V and J ends lost 4 bases and 4 bases, in that order; junction bases with no gene match: 8. The CDR3 is 17 residues long. As DNA, the CDR3 is TGTGCCACCAGTGACTCCGGACTAGCGGGAAGTTCAGATACGCAGTATTTT. This codes for CATSDSGLAGSSDTQYF.

CDR3 region: CASSLASGGSTYEQYF. The CDR3 bases are TGTGCCAGCAGCTTAGCTTCAGGAGGATCGACCTACGAGCAGTACTTC. This rearrangement joins TRBV7-4 to TRBJ2-7; D might be TRBD2 (5 bases). Trimming cost V 0 bases and J 2 bases, with 14 bases left between them. The CDR3 length is 16 residues. Germline CDR1 reads SGHVT; CDR2 reads SQSDAQ.

This chain links TRBV29-1 with TRBJ2-3, with D perhaps TRBD2 (7 bases). The germline V gene has CDR1 SQVTM and CDR2 ANQGSEA. There are 15 residues in the CDR3. V was clipped by 4 bases and J by 1 base, with 15 bases between them. CDR3 nucleotides: TGCAGCGTTGTGGGAGGGGGAGGCGGCACAGATACGCAGTATTTT. Translation: CSVVGGGGGTDTQYF.

V gene TRBV5-4 combines with J gene TRBJ2-1; tentative D call: TRBD1 (6 bases). This CDR3 is built from 14 residues. Trimming removed 4 bases at V and 4 bases at J, with 12 bases between. CDR1 SGHNT and CDR2 YYREEE come from the germline V gene (reference sequence). Written as DNA, the CDR3 is TGTGCCAGCAGCCCCGTAGGGGGATACAATGAGCAGTTCTTC. It translates to CASSPVGGYNEQFF.

The gene calls are TRBV10-3 and TRBJ1-2; a possible D gene is TRBD1 (5 bases). The CDR3 contains 14 residues. Trimming stripped 10 bases from V and 1 base from J, with 16 bases between. Looked up from germline, CDR1 is ENHRY and CDR2 is SYGVKD. CDR3 sequence: CATQGRVVNYGYTF. In nucleotides, the CDR3 is TGTGCCACACAAGGCAGGGTCGTTAACTATGGCTACACCTTC.

The chain is built from TRBV27 and TRBJ2-7; D is perhaps TRBD2 (6 bases). CDR1 MNHEY and CDR2 SMNVEV come from the germline V gene (reference sequence). The CDR3 contains 14 residues. Between the trimmed V and J ends, which lost 6 bases and 0 bases, there was a span of 12 bases. The CDR3 region is CASSGSQSSYEQYF. CDR3 bases: TGTGCCAGCAGCGGGAGCCAGAGCTCCTACGAGCAGTACTTC.

This sequence joins TRBV9 and TRBJ2-1; 7 bases map to TRBD2. Per germline, CDR1 SGDLS and CDR2 YYNGEE. CDR3 length: 15 residues. Losses at the gene ends were 3 bases for V and 0 bases for J; bases not matched to a gene: 3. The CDR3 DNA is TGTGCCAGCAGCGCAGCGGGACGCTCCTACAATGAGCAGTTCTTC. Translated, it gives CASSAAGRSYNEQFF.

This clone was found once. This chain connects TRBV29-1 to TRBJ1-2, with a weak D call TRBD1 (5 bases). Per the germline V gene, CDR1 is SQVTM and CDR2 is ANQGSEA. The CDR3 totals 14 residues. V gave up 6 bases and J gave up 2 bases, with 16 bases separating them. CDR3 sequence (DNA): TGCAGCGTGGGGGGAGGACTCACGAACTATGGCTACACCTTC. It is translated as CSVGGGLTNYGYTF.

The V and J genes are TRBV5-8 and TRBJ2-1, with D tentatively TRBD1 (5 bases). Per the germline V gene, CDR1 is SGHTS and CDR2 is YDEGEE. Trimming removed 2 bases at V and 8 bases at J, with 23 bases between. The CDR3 consists of 17 residues. The CDR3 region has the DNA TGTGCCAGCAGCTTTACTAAAGGGGCCTATCTCCCGGATGAGCAGTTCTTC. Encoded protein: CASSFTKGAYLPDEQFF. The entire variable domain, with the rest obtained from reference TRBV5-8 and TRBJ2-1, is as follows: EAGVTQSPTHLIKTRGQQATLRCSPISGHTSVYWYQQALGLGLQFLLWYDEGEERNRGNFPPRFSGRQFPNYSSELNVNALELEDSALYLCASSFTKGAYLPDEQFFGPGTRLTVL.

V gene TRBV7-9 combines with J gene TRBJ2-7; 9 bases agree with TRBD1. The CDR3 is 15 amino acids. Per the germline V gene, CDR1 is SEHNR and CDR2 is FQNEAQ (reference sequence). V was pared by 2 bases and J by 7 bases, with 9 bases of the junction left unmatched. The CDR3 DNA is TGTGCCAGCAGCTTACTAGGACAGGGGAGGGGGGAGCAGTACTTC. It yields the protein CASSLLGQGRGEQYF.